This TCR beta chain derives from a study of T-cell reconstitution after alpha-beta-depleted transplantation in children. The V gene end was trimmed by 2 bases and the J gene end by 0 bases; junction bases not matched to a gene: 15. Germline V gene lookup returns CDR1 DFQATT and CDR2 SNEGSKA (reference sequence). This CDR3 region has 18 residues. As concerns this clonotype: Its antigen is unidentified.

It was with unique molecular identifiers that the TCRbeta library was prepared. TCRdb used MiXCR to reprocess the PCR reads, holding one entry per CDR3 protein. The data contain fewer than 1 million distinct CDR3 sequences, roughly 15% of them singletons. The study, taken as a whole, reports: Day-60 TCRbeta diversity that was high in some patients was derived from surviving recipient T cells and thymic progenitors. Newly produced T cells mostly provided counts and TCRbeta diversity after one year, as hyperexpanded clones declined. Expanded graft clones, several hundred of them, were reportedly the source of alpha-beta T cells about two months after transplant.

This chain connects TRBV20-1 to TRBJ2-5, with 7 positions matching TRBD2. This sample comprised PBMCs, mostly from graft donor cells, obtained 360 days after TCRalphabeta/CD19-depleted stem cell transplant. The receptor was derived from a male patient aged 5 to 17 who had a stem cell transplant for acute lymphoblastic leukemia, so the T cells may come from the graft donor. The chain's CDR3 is CSARLGLLAVPYQETQYF. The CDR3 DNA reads TGCAGTGCTAGATTGGGACTACTCGCAGTGCCTTACCAAGAGACCCAGTACTTC.